This T cell receptor beta chain was sequenced for a study of T-cell memory formation after mild COVID-19. Study-level information: The study found TCR clusters largely donor specific. Study observations and caveats: In pre-infection memory, a portion of responding clones appeared, which suggested that cross-reactive memory joined.

After 5'RACE with constant-segment primers, TCR alpha and TCR beta cDNA libraries carrying sample barcodes and UMIs were obtained. TCRdb reanalysed the 5' RACE reads using MiXCR and keeps one entry per CDR3 protein. The sample has over 400,000 distinct CDR3 sequences, less than 25% seen once. About this clonotype: Its antigen is not known.

CDR1 and CDR2 (germline): SGHRS, YFSETQ. The V gene lost 4 bases and the J gene lost 6 bases, with 14 bases spanning the gap. This CDR3 comprises 13 residues. Specimen: PBMCs or a T cell subset sorted from them (not recorded which). This chain uses TRBV5-1 with TRBJ2-7; TRBD1 or TRBD2 may be the D gene (5 bases each). The TCR was taken from an adult woman who had mild COVID-19 (a few samples of this study predate the infection). Cell type and time point are not known. This CDR3 reads CASSRTRGAEQYF. The CDR3, as DNA: TGCGCCAGCAGCCGAACTAGAGGGGCCGAGCAGTACTTC.